Presented here are 6 T cell receptor beta chains from one specimen sequenced in a study of blood T cell repertoires in COVID-19. Profiled with immunoSEQ multiplex PCR; TCRdb holds only in-frame clones, not every one. This table holds 150,000 to 180,000 clones, roughly nine tenths found once. The sample taken for sequencing was peripheral blood. All receptors come from a woman between 70 and 85 years old with acute or convalescent COVID-19.

CDR3 protein: CASSPEGGTGEFF. CDR3 sequence (DNA): TGCGCCAGCAGTCCCGAGGGCGGGACAGGGGAGTTCTTC. The V call is TRBV5-1, the J call TRBJ2-1; 10 nucleotides align to TRBD1. V gave up 5 bases and J gave up 14 bases; unmatched junction bases: 10. The CDR3 is 13 residues long. Germline V gene lookup returns CDR1 SGHRS and CDR2 YFSETQ. The whole variable domain, remainder taken from reference TRBV5-1 and TRBJ2-1, is KAGVTQTPRYLIKTRGQQVTLSCSPISGHRSVSWYQQTPGQGLQFLFEYFSETQRNKGNFPGRFSGRQFSNSRSEMNVSTLELGDSALYLCASSPEGGTGEFFGPGTRLTVL.

The CDR3 bases are TGTGCCAGCAGCCATGGACTAGCGGAACCCTACAATGAGCAGTTCTTC. This translates into CASSHGLAEPYNEQFF. This chain links TRBV5-4 with TRBJ2-1; 10 nucleotides agree with TRBD2. Germline-derived CDR1 and CDR2 are SGHNT and YYREEE (reference sequence). The CDR3 contains 16 residues. J was trimmed by 2 bases and V by 4 bases; bases with no gene match: 6.

V usage is TRBV2 and J usage is TRBJ2-2; weak D call: TRBD1 (5 bases). Germline V lookup: CDR1 SNHLY, CDR2 FYNNEI. This CDR3 has 13 amino acids. V lost 6 bases and J 1 base, leaving 6 bases between the germline ends. CDR3 region: CASSGQNTGELFF. CDR3 in DNA: TGTGCCAGCAGCGGACAGAACACCGGGGAGCTGTTTTTT. Complete variable domain (other parts from reference TRBV2 and TRBJ2-2): EPEVTQTPSHQVTQMGQEVILRCVPISNHLYFYWYRQILGQKVEFLVSFYNNEISEKSEIFDDQFSVERPDGSNFTLKIRSTKLEDSAMYFCASSGQNTGELFFGEGSRLTVL.

The rearrangement uses TRBV9 and TRBJ2-2, with D perhaps TRBD2 (6 bases). The V end lost 4 bases, the J end lost 4 bases, and 14 bases lay between the germline ends. There are 15 residues in the CDR3. The V gene's germline CDR1 is SGDLS and CDR2 YYNGEE. DNA for the CDR3: TGTGCCAGCAGCCCCGGGACTCACCTCACCGGGGAGCTGTTTTTT. Its translation: CASSPGTHLTGELFF.

The chain recombines TRBV6-5 with TRBJ2-2; no firm D call. Germline V gene data show CDR1 as MNHEY and CDR2 as SVGAGI. Trimming left V 6 bases short and J 2 bases short, with 7 bases between. The CDR3 runs 13 residues. CDR3 protein: CASSFINTGELFF. CDR3 DNA: TGTGCCAGCAGCTTTATAAACACCGGGGAGCTGTTTTTT.

This chain joins TRBV2 and TRBJ2-7; 8 positions agree with TRBD1. CDR1 SNHLY and CDR2 FYNNEI come from the germline V gene. Germline trimming cut 6 bases from V and 2 bases from J; bases unmatched to any gene: 0. CDR3 size: 12 residues. The DNA for the CDR3 is TGTGCCAGCAGACAGGGGGCCTACGAGCAGTACTTC. Amino acid sequence: CASRQGAYEQYF.